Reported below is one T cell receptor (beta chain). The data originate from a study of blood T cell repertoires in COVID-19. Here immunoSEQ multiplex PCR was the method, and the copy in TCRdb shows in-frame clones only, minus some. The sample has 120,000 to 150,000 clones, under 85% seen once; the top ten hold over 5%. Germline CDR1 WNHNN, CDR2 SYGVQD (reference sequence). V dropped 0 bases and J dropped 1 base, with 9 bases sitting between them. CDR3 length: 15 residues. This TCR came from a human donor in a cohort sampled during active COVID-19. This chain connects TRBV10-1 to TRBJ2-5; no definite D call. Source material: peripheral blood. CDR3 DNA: TGCGCCAGCAGTGAGTCGGGCTATTCCCAAGAGACCCAGTACTTC. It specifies CASSESGYSQETQYF.